There are a few counts of the clone carrying this T cell receptor (beta chain). The target antigen is unknown. The data were taken from a study of cytomegalovirus exposure and HLA in healthy donors. Study conclusions and caveats: It was reported in a later analysis that an Asian-associated ancestry cluster showed fewer N-insertions than the roughly 670-donor mean.

The PCR employed 60 Vbeta primers together with 13 Jbeta primers. The data were produced by immunoSEQ multiplex PCR, yet TCRdb's version contains in-frame clones alone and is incomplete. The data contain roughly 100,000 clones, 12% of them singletons. The sample consisted of PBMCs. This TCR derives from a man between 35 and 55 years old in good health and CMV-seropositive.

The chain's CDR3 is CASSQVFGSRADTQYF. The CDR3 DNA reads as TGTGCCAGCAGCCAAGTCTTCGGGAGTCGGGCAGATACGCAGTATTTT. The chain has TRBV14 and TRBJ2-3, with D perhaps matching TRBD2 (6 bases). The CDR3 contains 16 residues. Germline V gene data show CDR1 as SGHDN and CDR2 as FVKESK. V lost 1 base and J lost 4, with 15 bases in between.